This TCR beta chain emerged from a study of T-cell reconstitution after alpha-beta-depleted transplantation in children (dated by TCRdb to the mid-2010s). Looking at the study overall: Using TCR repertoire profiling, the study followed T-cell immune reconstitution in a quantitative way in children after TCRalphabeta/CD19-depleted allogeneic hematopoietic cell transplantation.

This clonotype was seen a few times. This clone's antigen is unknown. No qualities accompany the bases; no much larger clone lies one base away. Relative to germline, V is missing 0 bases and J is missing 1 base, with 3 bases of the junction outside any gene match. The germline V gene supplies CDR1 SGDLS and CDR2 YYNGEE. Measured from the cysteine to the phenylalanine, the CDR3 is 15 residues long. Kept here is only the CDR3 DNA, which spans 45 bases and is read in frame from base 1. The protocol used for the library was PCR. Sequencer: Illumina HiSeq 2500. To normalize quantification of the TCRbeta repertoire, the TCR libraries were built with molecular barcoding that relied on unique molecular identifiers. TCRdb applied fastp at Q25 and MiXCR to the public reads, then kept only in-frame beta chains. Each CDR3 protein appears once, grouped with its most common genes and DNA. For this sample there are about 690,000 distinct CDR3 sequences; about 15% appear just once. Under 1.2% of the sample lies in the top ten.

The rearrangement combines TRBV9 with TRBJ1-1; 7 junctional bases match TRBD1. Sample: PBMCs from the stem cell graft donor, taken from the stem cell graft. The clonotype was recovered from a human donor who donated a stem cell graft to a child with acute myeloid leukemia. The CDR3 has the sequence CASSVGGQSNTEAFF. The nucleotide sequence reads TGTGCCAGCAGCGTAGGGGGACAGTCGAACACTGAAGCTTTCTTT.